What follows is one T cell receptor beta chain and its context. The antigen remains unidentified. The entry originates in a study of T cell responses to AZD1222 COVID-19 vaccine. Study-level points and caveats: Two AZD1222 administrations were followed by greater Spike-specific TCR breadth and depth. Clonal diversity may have been underestimated, and the donors were mostly white British, with more females than males. Across the whole spike, CD4 TCRs peaked at regions 160-218 and 743-854.

Sequencing was performed with immunoSEQ multiplex PCR; in TCRdb, only in-frame clones are kept and a portion is missing. This sample carries 160,000 or so clones, around nine tenths of them seen once, and the ten largest clones take 2.5% to 3%. The germline CDR1 and CDR2 sequences are LNHDA and SQIVND (reference sequence). This CDR3 is built from 14 residues. The ends lost 6 bases at V and 6 bases at J; junction bases unmatched: 5. The clonotype was recovered from an adult in good health. The genes are TRBV19 and TRBJ2-2, with 9 bases aligning to TRBD2. Sequenced material: peripheral blood, taken on day 0 of AZD1222 vaccination. The CDR3 coding sequence is TGTGCCAGTAGAACAGCGGGAGGCTCCGGGGAGCTGTTTTTT. Protein product: CASRTAGGSGELFF. Full variable domain (missing parts from reference TRBV19 and TRBJ2-2): DGGITQSPKYLFRKEGQNVTLSCEQNLNHDAMYWYRQDPGQGLRLIYYSQIVNDFQKGDIAEGYSVSREKKESFPLTVTSAQKNPTAFYLCASRTAGGSGELFFGEGSRLTVL.